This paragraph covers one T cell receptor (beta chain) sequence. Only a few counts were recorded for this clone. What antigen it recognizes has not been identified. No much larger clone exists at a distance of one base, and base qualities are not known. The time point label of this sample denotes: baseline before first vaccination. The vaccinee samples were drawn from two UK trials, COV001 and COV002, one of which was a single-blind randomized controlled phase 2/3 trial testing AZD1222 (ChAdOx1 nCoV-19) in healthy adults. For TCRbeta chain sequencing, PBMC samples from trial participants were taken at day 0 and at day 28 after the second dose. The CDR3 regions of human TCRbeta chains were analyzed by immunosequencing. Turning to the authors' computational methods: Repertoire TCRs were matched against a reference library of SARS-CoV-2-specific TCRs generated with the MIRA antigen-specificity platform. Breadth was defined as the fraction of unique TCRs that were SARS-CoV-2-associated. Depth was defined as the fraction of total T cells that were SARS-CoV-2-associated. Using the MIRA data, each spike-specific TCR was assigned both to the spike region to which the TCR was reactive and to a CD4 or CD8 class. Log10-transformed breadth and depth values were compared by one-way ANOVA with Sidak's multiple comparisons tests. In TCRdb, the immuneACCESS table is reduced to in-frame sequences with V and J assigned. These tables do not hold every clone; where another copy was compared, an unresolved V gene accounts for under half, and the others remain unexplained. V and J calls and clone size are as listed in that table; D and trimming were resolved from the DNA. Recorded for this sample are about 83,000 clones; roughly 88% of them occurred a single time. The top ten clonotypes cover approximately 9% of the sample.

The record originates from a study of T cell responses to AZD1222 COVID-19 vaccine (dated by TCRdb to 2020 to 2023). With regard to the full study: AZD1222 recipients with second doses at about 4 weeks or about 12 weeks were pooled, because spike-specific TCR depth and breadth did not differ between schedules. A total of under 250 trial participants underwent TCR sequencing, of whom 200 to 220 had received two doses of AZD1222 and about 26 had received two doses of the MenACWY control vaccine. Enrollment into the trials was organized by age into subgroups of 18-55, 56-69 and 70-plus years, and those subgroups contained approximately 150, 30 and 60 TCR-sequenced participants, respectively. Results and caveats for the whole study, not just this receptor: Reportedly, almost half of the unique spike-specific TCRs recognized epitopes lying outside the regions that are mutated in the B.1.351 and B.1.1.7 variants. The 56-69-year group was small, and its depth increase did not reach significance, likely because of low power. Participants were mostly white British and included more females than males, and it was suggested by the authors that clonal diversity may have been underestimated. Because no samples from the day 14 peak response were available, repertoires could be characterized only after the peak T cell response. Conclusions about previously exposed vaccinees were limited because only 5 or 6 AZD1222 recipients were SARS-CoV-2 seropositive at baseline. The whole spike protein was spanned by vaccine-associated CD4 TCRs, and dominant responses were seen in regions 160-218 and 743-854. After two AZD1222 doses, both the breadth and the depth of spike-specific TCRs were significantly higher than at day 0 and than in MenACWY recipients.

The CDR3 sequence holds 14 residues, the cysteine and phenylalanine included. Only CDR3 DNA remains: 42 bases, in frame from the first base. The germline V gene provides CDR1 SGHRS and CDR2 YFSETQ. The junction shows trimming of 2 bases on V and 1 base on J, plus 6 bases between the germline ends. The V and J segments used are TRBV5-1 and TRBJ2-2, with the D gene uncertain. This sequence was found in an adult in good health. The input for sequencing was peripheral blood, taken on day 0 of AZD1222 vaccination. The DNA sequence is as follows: TGCGCCAGCAGCTTAGGCTGGAACACCGGGGAGCTGTTTTTT. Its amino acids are CASSLGWNTGELFF.